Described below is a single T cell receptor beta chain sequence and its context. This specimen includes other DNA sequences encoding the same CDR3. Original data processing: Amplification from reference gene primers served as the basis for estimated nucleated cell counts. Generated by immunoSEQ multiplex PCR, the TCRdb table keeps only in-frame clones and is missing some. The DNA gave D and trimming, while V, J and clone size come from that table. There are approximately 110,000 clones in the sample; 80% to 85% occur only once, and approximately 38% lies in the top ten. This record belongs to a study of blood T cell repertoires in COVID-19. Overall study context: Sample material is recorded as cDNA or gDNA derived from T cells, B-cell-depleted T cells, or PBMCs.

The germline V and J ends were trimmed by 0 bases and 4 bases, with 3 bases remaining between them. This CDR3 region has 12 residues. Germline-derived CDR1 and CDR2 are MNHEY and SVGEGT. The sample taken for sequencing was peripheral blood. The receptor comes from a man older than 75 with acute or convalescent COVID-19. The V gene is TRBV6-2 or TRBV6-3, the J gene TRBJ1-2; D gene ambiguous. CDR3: CASSYSSYGYTF. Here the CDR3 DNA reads TGTGCCAGCAGTTACTCCAGCTATGGCTACACCTTC.